The 5 T cell receptor beta chains reported below all come from one sample, sequenced in a study of T-cell memory formation after mild COVID-19. In TCRdb, the 5' RACE reads were re-called with MiXCR into one record per CDR3 protein. The sample contains 550,000 to 600,000 distinct CDR3 sequences, about a fifth of which appear only once. The sequenced sample was PBMCs or a T cell subset sorted from them (not recorded which). These receptors all stem from an adult woman who had mild COVID-19 (a few samples of this study predate the infection). Cell type and time point are not known.

The chain links TRBV20-1 to TRBJ2-2, with D hard to call. The germline CDR1 and CDR2 sequences are DFQATT and SNEGSKA (reference sequence). The length of the CDR3 is 17 residues. Trimming removed 0 bases at V and 0 bases at J, with 14 bases between. The CDR3 spells CSARDQIGQANTGELFF. CDR3 sequence (DNA): TGCAGTGCTAGAGACCAGATTGGGCAAGCGAACACCGGGGAGCTGTTTTTT.

This clonotype showed up many times. CDR3 residues: CASSHGTSGYNEQFF. CDR3 sequence (DNA): TGTGCCAGCAGCCACGGGACTAGCGGGTACAATGAGCAGTTCTTC. This chain joins TRBV7-9 and TRBJ2-1, with 12 bases aligning to TRBD2. Trimming took 5 bases from V and 4 from J; bases not matched to a gene: 3. The germline gives CDR1 SEHNR, CDR2 FQNEAQ (reference sequence). The CDR3 totals 15 residues.

This clonotype has at least ten counts. This chain connects TRBV12-3 or TRBV12-4 to TRBJ1-5, with D perhaps matching TRBD1 (6 bases). V lost 5 bases, J lost 1 base, and 12 bases lay in between. The CDR3 runs 15 residues. This CDR3 is CASSLGGGSNQPQHF. The CDR3 DNA sequence: TGTGCCAGCAGTCTGGGGGGGGGCAGCAATCAGCCCCAGCATTTT.

In this sample, this clonotype turned up a few times. This chain joins TRBV7-2 and TRBJ1-4; D gene ambiguous. Looked up from germline, CDR1 is SGHTA and CDR2 is FQGNSA. Trimming left V 3 bases short and J 7 bases short, with 6 bases between. The CDR3 consists of 12 residues. The CDR3 region is CASSFGVEKLFF. As DNA, the CDR3 is TGTGCCAGCAGCTTTGGGGTTGAAAAACTGTTTTTT.

This clonotype was found a few times. The CDR3 sequence is CATSDLGTGFADTQYF. The CDR3 DNA follows: TGTGCCACCAGTGATTTGGGGACAGGGTTTGCAGATACGCAGTATTTT. The chain joins TRBV24-1 to TRBJ2-3; TRBD1 matches 9 bases. Unmatched junction bases numbered 4, after V lost 0 bases and J lost 4 bases. Germline CDR1 reads KGHDR; CDR2 reads SFDVKD. CDR3 length: 16 residues.